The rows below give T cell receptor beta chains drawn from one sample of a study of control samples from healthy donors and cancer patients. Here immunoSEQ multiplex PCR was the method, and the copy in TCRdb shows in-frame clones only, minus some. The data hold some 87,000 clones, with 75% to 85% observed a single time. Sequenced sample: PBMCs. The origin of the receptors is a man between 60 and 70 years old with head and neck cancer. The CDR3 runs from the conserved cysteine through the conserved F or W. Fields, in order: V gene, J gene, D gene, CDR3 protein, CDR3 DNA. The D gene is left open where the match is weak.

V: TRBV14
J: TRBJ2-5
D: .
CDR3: CASSHTETQYF
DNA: TGTGCCAGCAGCCATACAGAGACCCAGTACTTC

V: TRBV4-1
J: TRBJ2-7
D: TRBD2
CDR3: CASSQAGGVKYF
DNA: TGCGCCAGCAGCCAAGCGGGGGGGGTCAAGTACTTC

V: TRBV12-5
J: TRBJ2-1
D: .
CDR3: CASEVRNYNEQFF
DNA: TGTGCTAGTGAAGTGCGCAACTACAATGAGCAGTTCTTC

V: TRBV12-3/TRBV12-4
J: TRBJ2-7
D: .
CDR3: CASSSNWVYEQYF
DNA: TGTGCCAGCAGTTCAAATTGGGTATACGAGCAGTACTTC

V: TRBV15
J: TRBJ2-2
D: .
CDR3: CATSRDGELFF
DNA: TGTGCCACCAGCCGGGACGGGGAGCTGTTTTTT

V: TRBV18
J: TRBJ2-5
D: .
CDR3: CASSPRGWERETQYF
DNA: TGTGCCAGCTCACCACGTGGGTGGGAACGGGAGACCCAGTACTTC

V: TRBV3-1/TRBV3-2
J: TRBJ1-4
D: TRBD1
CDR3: CASSQSRGTGREKLFF
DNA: TGTGCCAGCAGCCAGAGCAGGGGGACAGGGAGGGAAAAACTGTTTTTT

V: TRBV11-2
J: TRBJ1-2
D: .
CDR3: CASSRRGVGNYGYTF
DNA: TGTGCCAGCAGCCGCCGGGGGGTTGGCAACTATGGCTACACCTTC

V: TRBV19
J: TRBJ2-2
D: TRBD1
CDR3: CASSLQGARAGELFF
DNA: TGTGCCAGTAGTTTGCAGGGGGCGAGGGCCGGGGAGCTGTTTTTT

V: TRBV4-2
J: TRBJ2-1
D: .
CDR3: CASSQDSSSYNEQFF
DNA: TGTGCCAGCAGCCAAGATAGTAGCTCCTACAATGAGCAGTTCTTC

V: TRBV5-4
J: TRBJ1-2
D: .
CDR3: CASTLDGGMGYTF
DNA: TGTGCCAGCACCCTGGACGGTGGAATGGGCTACACCTTC

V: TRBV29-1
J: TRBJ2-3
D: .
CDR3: CSVHGQELGDTQYF
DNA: TGCAGCGTTCACGGACAAGAGCTTGGGGATACGCAGTATTTT

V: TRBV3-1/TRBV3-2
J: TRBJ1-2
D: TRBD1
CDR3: CASSPATGGRGYTF
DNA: TGTGCCAGCAGCCCAGCGACAGGGGGTCGTGGCTACACCTTC

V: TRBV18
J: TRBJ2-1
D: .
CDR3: CASSPLIIGDNEQFF
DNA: TGTGCCAGCTCACCACTTATAATAGGAGACAATGAGCAGTTCTTC

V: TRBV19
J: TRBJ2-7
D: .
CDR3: CASSIGDSPVREQYF
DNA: TGTGCCAGTAGTATAGGAGACAGTCCGGTACGCGAGCAGTACTTC

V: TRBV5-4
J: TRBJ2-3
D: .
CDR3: CASSLAGRFLSTDTQYF
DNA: TGTGCCAGCAGCCTGGCGGGCAGATTTCTTAGCACAGATACGCAGTATTTT

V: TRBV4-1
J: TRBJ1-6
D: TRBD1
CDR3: CASSPGPGQGNSPLHF
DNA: TGCGCCAGCAGCCCCGGACCGGGACAGGGCAATTCACCCCTCCACTTT

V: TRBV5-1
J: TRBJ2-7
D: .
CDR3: CASSLYFSYEQYF
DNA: TGCGCCAGCAGCTTGTACTTCTCCTACGAGCAGTACTTC

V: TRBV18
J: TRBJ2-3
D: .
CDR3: CASSPEQRSTDTQYF
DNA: TGTGCCAGCTCACCAGAACAGCGAAGCACAGATACGCAGTATTTT